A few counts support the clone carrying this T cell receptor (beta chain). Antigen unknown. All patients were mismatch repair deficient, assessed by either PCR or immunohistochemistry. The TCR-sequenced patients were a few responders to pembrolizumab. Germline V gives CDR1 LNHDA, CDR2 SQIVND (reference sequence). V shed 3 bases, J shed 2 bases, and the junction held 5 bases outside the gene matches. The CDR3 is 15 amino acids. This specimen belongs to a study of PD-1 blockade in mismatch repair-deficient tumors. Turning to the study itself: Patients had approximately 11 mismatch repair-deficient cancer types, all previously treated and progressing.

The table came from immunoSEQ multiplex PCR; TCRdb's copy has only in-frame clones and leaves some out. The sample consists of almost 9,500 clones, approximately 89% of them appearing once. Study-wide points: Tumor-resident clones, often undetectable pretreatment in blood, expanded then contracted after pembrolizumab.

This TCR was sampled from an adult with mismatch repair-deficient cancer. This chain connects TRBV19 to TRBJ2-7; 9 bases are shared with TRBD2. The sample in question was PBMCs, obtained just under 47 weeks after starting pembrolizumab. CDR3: CASSILAGLAYEQYF. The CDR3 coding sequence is TGTGCCAGTAGTATTCTAGCGGGATTAGCCTACGAGCAGTACTTC.